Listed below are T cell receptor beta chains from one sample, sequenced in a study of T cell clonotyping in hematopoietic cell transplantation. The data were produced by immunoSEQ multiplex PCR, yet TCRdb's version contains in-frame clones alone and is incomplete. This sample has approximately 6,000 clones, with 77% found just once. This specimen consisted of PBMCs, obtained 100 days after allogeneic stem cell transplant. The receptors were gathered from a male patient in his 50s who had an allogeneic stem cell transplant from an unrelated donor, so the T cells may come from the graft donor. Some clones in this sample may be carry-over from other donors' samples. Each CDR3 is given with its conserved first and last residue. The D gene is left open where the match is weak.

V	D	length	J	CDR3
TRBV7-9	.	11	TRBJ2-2	CASSLDRELFF
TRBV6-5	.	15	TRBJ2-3	CASSPKLESADTQYF
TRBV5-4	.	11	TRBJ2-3	CASSLTDTQYF
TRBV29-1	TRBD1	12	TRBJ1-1	CAVGTGSSRAFF
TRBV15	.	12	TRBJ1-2	CATSRDGYGYTF
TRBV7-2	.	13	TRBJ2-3	CASSFNRADTQYF
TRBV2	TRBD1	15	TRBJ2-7	CASALQGLIPYEQYF
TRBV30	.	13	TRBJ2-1	CAWSSLAYNEQFF
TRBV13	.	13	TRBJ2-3	CASSLTSTDTQYF
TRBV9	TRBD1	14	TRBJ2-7	CASSEDDRAYEQYF
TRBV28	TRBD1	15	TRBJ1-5	CASIYGQGNNQPQHF
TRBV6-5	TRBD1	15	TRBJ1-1	CASSYRGQGTTEAFF
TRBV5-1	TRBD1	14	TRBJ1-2	CASSLDRASSGYTF
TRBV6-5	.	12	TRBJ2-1	CASITRNNEQFF
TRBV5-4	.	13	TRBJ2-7	CASSSGTAYEQYF
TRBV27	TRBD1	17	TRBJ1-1	CASRMRQGTLGDTEAFF
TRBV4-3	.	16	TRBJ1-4	CASSQEWMGVNEKLFF
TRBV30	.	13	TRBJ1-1	CAWSVWGNTEAFF
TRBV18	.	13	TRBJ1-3	CASSPFWGNTIYF
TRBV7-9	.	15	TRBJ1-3	CASSFFLPTGNTIYF
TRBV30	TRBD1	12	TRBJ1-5	CAERDSRQPQHF
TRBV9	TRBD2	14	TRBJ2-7	CASSVGRAGDEQYF
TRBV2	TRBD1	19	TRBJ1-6	CASSEFSTGGGTANSPLHF
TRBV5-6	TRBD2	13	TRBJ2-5	CASSGGGMKTQYF
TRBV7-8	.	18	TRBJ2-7	CASSLVKRAWAFVYEQYF
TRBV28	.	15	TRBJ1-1	CASSLGPQENTEAFF
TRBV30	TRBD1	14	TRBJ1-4	CAWSPGQGVEKLFF
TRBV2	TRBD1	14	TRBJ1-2	CASLYSTGGRGYTF
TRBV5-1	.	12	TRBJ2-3	CASSLRVDTQYF
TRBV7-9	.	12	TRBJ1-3	CASSYSGNTIYF
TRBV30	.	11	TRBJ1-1	CAGRENTEAFF
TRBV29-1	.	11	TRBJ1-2	CSVEDRSGYTF
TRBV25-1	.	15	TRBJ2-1	CASSMGYSTNNEQFF
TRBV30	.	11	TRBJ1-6	CAWSENSPLHF
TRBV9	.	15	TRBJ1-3	CASSGRGLWGNTIYF
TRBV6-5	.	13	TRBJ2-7	CASIQPGAGEQYF
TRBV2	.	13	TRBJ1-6	CASHAGLNSPLHF
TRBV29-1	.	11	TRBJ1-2	CSVGGPEGYTF
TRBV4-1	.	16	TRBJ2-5	CASSQGPGGVRETQYF
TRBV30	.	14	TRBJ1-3	CAWSETTSGNTIYF
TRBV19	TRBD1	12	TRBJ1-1	CASSIQGAEAFF
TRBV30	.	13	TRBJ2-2	CAWRWSWTGELFF
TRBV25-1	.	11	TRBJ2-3	CASSGGGTQYF
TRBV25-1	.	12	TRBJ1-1	CASSVYSTEAFF
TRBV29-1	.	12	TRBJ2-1	CGGVIFHNEQFF
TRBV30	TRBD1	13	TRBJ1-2	CAWSVRAGGGYTF
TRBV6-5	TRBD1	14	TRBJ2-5	CASSSLDREETQYF
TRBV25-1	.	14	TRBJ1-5	CASSEGGSWQPQHF
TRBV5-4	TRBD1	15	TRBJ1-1	CASKGRGHMNTEAFF
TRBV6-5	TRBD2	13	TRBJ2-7	CASTSSGEYEQYF
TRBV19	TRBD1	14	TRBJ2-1	CASDRGSSYNEQFF